The T cell receptor beta chain described here comes from a study of cytomegalovirus exposure and HLA in healthy donors. PCR was performed using 60 Vbeta and 13 Jbeta primers. In the source study's methods: Approximately 79 million unique TCR beta chains, roughly 11 million of them shared, were counted by a later analysis. Assay used: immunoSEQ multiplex PCR; TCRdb lists only in-frame clones, some missing. The V and J calls and clone size were taken over from that table, and D and trimming were inferred from the DNA. The sample lists 150,000 to 200,000 clones; roughly 70% were seen once. Germline CDR1 is SGHRS and CDR2 is YFSETQ. This CDR3 is 15 amino acids long. J lost 5 bases, V lost 1 base, and 3 bases had no gene match.

The sequenced material came from PBMCs. The genes are TRBV5-1 and TRBJ1-4; 9 nucleotides match TRBD1. The receptor's source is a woman in her forties in good health and CMV-seropositive. In nucleotides, the CDR3 is TGCGCCAGCAGCTTGACGGACAGGGGAAATGAAAAACTGTTTTTT. Translated: CASSLTDRGNEKLFF. Looking up the rest from reference TRBV5-1 and TRBJ1-4 gives the full variable domain: KAGVTQTPRYLIKTRGQQVTLSCSPISGHRSVSWYQQTPGQGLQFLFEYFSETQRNKGNFPGRFSGRQFSNSRSEMNVSTLELGDSALYLCASSLTDRGNEKLFFGSGTQLSVL.